A single sample is the source of the 17 T cell receptor beta chains below, sequenced in a study of CD8+ T cells in alopecia areata. Treatment noted: oral pan-JAK inhibitor, 5-10 mg twice daily. RNA was extracted and reverse transcribed into cDNA as the sequencing template. The repertoire was sequenced with immunoSEQ multiplex PCR; TCRdb's copy has only in-frame clones and lacks some. The table includes more than 200,000 clones, approximately 72% detected once. Specimen: CD4+ T cells sorted from blood, collected at week 44, from a patient treated with tofacitinib. The source of these receptors is a human donor with alopecia areata.

This clone was counted once. This chain joins TRBV2 and TRBJ2-3; TRBD2 matches at 9 bases. J lost 0 bases, V lost 7 bases, and 2 bases had no gene match. The CDR3 runs 14 residues. Germline V gene sequence: CDR1 SNHLY, CDR2 FYNNEI. CDR3 nucleotides: TGTGCCAGCATGGGACTAGCTAGCACAGATACGCAGTATTTT. It translates to CASMGLASTDTQYF.

The V call is TRBV15, the J call TRBJ2-7; D is uncertain. In germline, CDR1 is LNHNV, CDR2 YYDKDF (reference sequence). The CDR3 is 14 amino acids. The ends were cut back, 0 bases at V and 1 base at J, with 7 bases in the middle. The CDR3 sequence is CATSREDASYEQYF. CDR3 sequence (DNA): TGTGCCACCAGCAGAGAGGATGCGTCCTACGAGCAGTACTTC.

J is TRBJ2-7 and V is TRBV29-1; TRBD1 agrees at 8 bases. V lost 6 bases to trimming and J lost 4 bases; unmatched junction nucleotides: 14. This CDR3 is 15 amino acids long. Per germline, CDR1 SQVTM and CDR2 ANQGSEA. The CDR3 loop reads CSVAPGTGPTYEQYF. CDR3 sequence (DNA): TGCAGCGTCGCGCCCGGGACAGGCCCGACATACGAGCAGTACTTC.

Regarding this clone: Other nucleotide sequences from this sample produce the same CDR3. The gene calls are TRBV29-1 and TRBJ2-3; D remains ambiguous. The CDR3 spans 12 residues. Trimming pared 4 bases from V and 3 bases from J, leaving 8 bases between. Germline values: CDR1 SQVTM, CDR2 ANQGSEA. Here the CDR3 reads CSVVGSTDTQYF. CDR3 bases: TGCAGCGTTGTCGGCAGTACAGATACGCAGTATTTT.

This clone has just one count. This chain links TRBV5-1 with TRBJ2-7, with TRBD1 matching 7 bases. Germline V gene data show CDR1 as SGHRS and CDR2 as YFSETQ. CDR3 length equals 14 residues. The V and J ends lost 1 base and 3 bases, in that order; junction bases with no gene match: 4. CDR3: CASSLRDSLYEQYF. CDR3 DNA sequence: TGCGCCAGCAGCTTGCGGGACAGCCTCTACGAGCAGTACTTC.

This chain connects TRBV19 to TRBJ1-2; TRBD1 is a possible D gene (5 bases). The CDR3 contains 13 residues. Germline-derived CDR1 and CDR2 are LNHDA and SQIVND (reference sequence). V lost 3 bases to trimming and J lost 6 bases, with 11 bases between them. CDR3 loop: CASSMVRDNGYTF. CDR3 bases: TGTGCCAGTAGTATGGTCAGGGATAATGGCTACACCTTC.

The chain has TRBV29-1 and TRBJ1-1; no clear D. This CDR3 region has 10 residues. The ends were cut back, 7 bases at V and 3 bases at J, with 6 bases in the middle. In germline, CDR1 is SQVTM, CDR2 ANQGSEA. The CDR3 bases are TGCAGCGGAGACGACACTGAAGCTTTCTTT. Residues: CSGDDTEAFF. The whole variable domain, filled in from reference TRBV29-1 and TRBJ1-1, reads SAVISQKPSRDICQRGTSLTIQCQVDSQVTMMFWYRQQPGQSLTLIATANQGSEATYESGFVIDKFPISRPNLTFSTLTVSNMSPEDSSIYLCSGDDTEAFFGQGTRLTVV.

V usage is TRBV5-1 and J usage is TRBJ2-5; maybe TRBD2 (5 bases). V dropped 0 bases and J dropped 0 bases, with 6 bases sitting between them. Looked up from germline, CDR1 is SGHRS and CDR2 is YFSETQ. The CDR3 extends over 14 amino acids. The CDR3 spells CASSLGGYQETQYF. CDR3 DNA: TGCGCCAGCAGCTTGGGAGGGTACCAAGAGACCCAGTACTTC. Full variable domain (rest looked up from reference TRBV5-1 and TRBJ2-5): KAGVTQTPRYLIKTRGQQVTLSCSPISGHRSVSWYQQTPGQGLQFLFEYFSETQRNKGNFPGRFSGRQFSNSRSEMNVSTLELGDSALYLCASSLGGYQETQYFGPGTRLLVL.

The chain is built from TRBV7-2 and TRBJ2-7; D unclear. CDR1 and CDR2 from the germline V gene are SGHTA and FQGNSA. The CDR3 is made up of 11 amino acids. V lost 1 base, J lost 5 bases, and 3 bases lay in between. CDR3 in amino acids: CASSLVDEQYF. The CDR3 DNA follows: TGTGCCAGCAGCTTAGTAGACGAGCAGTACTTC.

This chain joins TRBV30 and TRBJ2-5, with a weak D call TRBD2 (6 bases). CDR3 length equals 14 residues. V was trimmed by 3 bases and J by 2 bases, leaving 13 bases between them. The germline CDR1 and CDR2 sequences are GTSNPN and SVGIG (reference sequence). The CDR3 here is CAWRPRGIQETQYF. CDR3 nucleotide sequence: TGTGCCTGGAGACCCCGGGGGATTCAAGAGACCCAGTACTTC.

This rearrangement joins TRBV29-1 to TRBJ1-1; no firm D call. Trimming took 5 bases from V and 6 from J, leaving 10 bases between them. Germline loops: CDR1 SQVTM, CDR2 ANQGSEA. This CDR3 region has 11 residues. The CDR3 bases are TGCAGCGTTATGAGGTTTCCTGAAGCTTTCTTT. It translates to CSVMRFPEAFF. The full variable domain, completed using reference TRBV29-1 and TRBJ1-1, is SAVISQKPSRDICQRGTSLTIQCQVDSQVTMMFWYRQQPGQSLTLIATANQGSEATYESGFVIDKFPISRPNLTFSTLTVSNMSPEDSSIYLCSVMRFPEAFFGQGTRLTVV.

The V and J genes are TRBV7-9 and TRBJ2-1; D may correspond to TRBD1 or TRBD2 (5 bases each). The V end was cut by 5 bases, the J end by 0 bases, with 23 bases between. This CDR3 contains 19 residues. Germline CDR1 and CDR2: SEHNR and FQNEAQ (reference sequence). The CDR3 sequence: CASSILLGTTLSSYNEQFF. The CDR3 DNA reads TGTGCCAGCAGCATCCTGCTCGGGACGACACTTAGCTCCTACAATGAGCAGTTCTTC.

This clone was seen more than once but under ten times. The rearrangement links TRBV7-2 to TRBJ2-3; D gene uncertain. The CDR3 has 14 residues. Germline CDR1 and CDR2: SGHTA and FQGNSA. V lost 7 bases, J lost 0 bases, and 11 bases lay in between. The CDR3 nucleotides are TGTGCCAGCACCCAAGACATTAGCACAGATACGCAGTATTTT. It translates to CASTQDISTDTQYF.

This rearrangement joins TRBV19 to TRBJ1-2, with D perhaps matching TRBD1 (6 bases). V was cut by 5 bases and J by 4 bases, with 11 bases left in between. Germline CDR1 and CDR2: LNHDA and SQIVND (reference sequence). The CDR3 consists of 13 residues. CDR3 nucleotide sequence: TGTGCCAGTAGTCCCGACAGGACCTATGGCTACACCTTC. This encodes CASSPDRTYGYTF.

This chain uses TRBV10-3 with TRBJ1-4, with 9 positions matching TRBD1. V lost 8 bases, J lost 7 bases, and 2 bases stayed unmatched. CDR3 size: 12 residues. Germline V gene lookup returns CDR1 ENHRY and CDR2 SYGVKD. CDR3 region: CAIGDRAEKLFF. The CDR3 DNA reads as TGTGCCATCGGGGACAGGGCTGAAAAACTGTTTTTT.

The rearrangement links TRBV7-6 to TRBJ1-1; D possibly corresponds to TRBD1 (5 bases). The V and J ends lost 7 bases and 1 base respectively, with 13 bases between them. Germline values: CDR1 SGHVS, CDR2 FNYEAQ. This CDR3 contains 14 residues. The CDR3 is CASTLRGTNTEAFF. For the CDR3, the DNA is TGTGCCAGCACCCTTAGGGGTACGAACACTGAAGCTTTCTTT.

The chain employs TRBV27 and TRBJ2-7, with D tentatively TRBD2 (5 bases). V was trimmed by 11 bases and J by 3 bases, leaving 14 bases between them. The CDR3 loop spans 12 amino acids. Germline CDR1 and CDR2: MNHEY and SMNVEV (reference sequence). The CDR3 nucleotides are TGTGCCCGAAGAGAGGGCGGCTACGAGCAGTACTTC. Translation: CARREGGYEQYF.